This TCR beta chain was found in a study of T cells in Graves' hyperthyroidism and ophthalmopathy. Findings and caveats of the study: A 13 V-J model separated ophthalmopathy from stable hyperthyroidism. Expanded thyroid clonotypes (above 0.001) were mostly also found in blood.

This clonotype was seen many times. The target antigen is unknown. The TCR beta CDR3 regions underwent amplification using RNA transcripts as the source. First-round RT-PCR of the TCR CDR3 relied on the HTBI primer set. TCRdb re-called the multiplex PCR reads through MiXCR, storing one row per CDR3 protein. The sample shows around 620,000 distinct CDR3 sequences, 14% of them seen only once. V was pared by 2 bases and J by 5 bases, with 9 bases of the junction left unmatched. This CDR3 is 16 amino acids long. The V gene's germline CDR1 is LGHNA and CDR2 YNFKEQ. Patients showing uncontrolled infection, other autoimmune disease, pregnancy or lactation were ineligible.

The rearrangement uses TRBV4-2 and TRBJ1-5; 7 bases agree with TRBD1. This clonotype was obtained from a woman aged 18-30 years with Graves' ophthalmopathy. The material sequenced was blood. CDR3 nucleotide sequence: TGTGCCAGCAGCCAATTCGGGCAGGGGGTTTATCAGCCCCAGCATTTT. Amino acids: CASSQFGQGVYQPQHF.